These 8 T cell receptor beta chains were all obtained from the same sample, sequenced in a study of regulatory T cells in long-lasting Graves disease. Stated time point: newly diagnosed GD, antithyroid drugs for less than 3 months. Generation of the TCR library employed RNA extracted from PBMCs. To make TCR beta libraries, researchers used iRepertoire HTBI primers and Arm-PCR of CDR3 regions. TCRdb fed the multiplex PCR reads into MiXCR, producing one record per CDR3 protein. The profile shows a few hundred thousand distinct CDR3 sequences, approximately 20% of them singletons. This material consisted of peripheral blood mononuclear cells (PBMCs), taken at new diagnosis, from a patient treated with antithyroid drugs. Receptors originate from a female donor with Graves disease.

This clonotype was seen at least ten times. V gene TRBV10-3 combines with J gene TRBJ2-7, with D perhaps TRBD1 (7 bases). Germline assignment: CDR1 ENHRY and CDR2 SYGVKD. The ends were cut back, 3 bases at V and 3 bases at J, with 18 bases in the middle. CDR3 length equals 16 residues. CDR3 amino acids: CAISDESRQGGYEQYF. CDR3 DNA: TGTGCCATCAGTGACGAATCGAGACAGGGAGGCTACGAGCAGTACTTC.

In its sample, this clonotype was seen many times. The chain uses TRBV12-3 or TRBV12-4 and TRBJ2-3, with TRBD2 matching over 7 bases. This CDR3 spans 14 amino acids. J gave up 1 base and V 3 bases, and 1 base lay outside the gene matches. The CDR3 region is CASSFSGGTDTQYF. The CDR3 DNA is TGTGCCAGCAGTTTCAGCGGGGGCACAGATACGCAGTATTTT.

Many counts were recorded for this clonotype. This rearrangement joins TRBV20-1 to TRBJ2-1, with D unclear. The V gene lost 5 bases and the J gene lost 3 bases, with 5 bases spanning the gap. Germline CDR1 DFQATT, CDR2 SNEGSKA (reference sequence). CDR3 length: 11 residues. The CDR3 is CSAPDYNEQFF. The CDR3 DNA is TGCAGTGCTCCGGACTACAATGAGCAGTTCTTC.

This clonotype was picked up many times. This chain connects TRBV28 to TRBJ2-7; no clear D. The germline V gene has CDR1 MDHEN and CDR2 SYDVKM. The CDR3 is made up of 15 amino acids. V lost 6 bases to trimming and J lost 6 bases, with 21 bases between them. The DNA of the CDR3 is TGTGCCAGCAGCTCCCCGAATCAGGTCAAGGGCGAGCAGTACTTC. Translation gives CASSSPNQVKGEQYF. Combining the CDR3 with reference TRBV28 and TRBJ2-7 gives the whole variable domain DVKVTQSSRYLVKRTGEKVFLECVQDMDHENMFWYRQDPGLGLRLIYFSYDVKMKEKGDIPEGYSVSREKKERFSLILESASTNQTSMYLCASSSPNQVKGEQYFGPGTRLTVT.

This clonotype came up many times. The gene calls are TRBV13 and TRBJ1-1; D is ambiguous. Germline V gene sequence: CDR1 PRHDT, CDR2 FYEKMQ (reference sequence). The V and J ends lost 2 bases and 1 base respectively, with 8 bases between them. There are 14 residues in the CDR3. CDR3 nucleotide sequence: TGTGCCAGCAGCTTAAATCACAGGAACACTGAAGCTTTCTTT. This gives the protein CASSLNHRNTEAFF.

This clonotype was seen many times. The chain employs TRBV6-1 and TRBJ1-2; D is undetermined. Germline lookup yields CDR1 MNHNS and CDR2 SASEGT. CDR3 length equals 15 residues. V was trimmed by 1 base and J by 6 bases, leaving 15 bases between them. The CDR3 is CASSEEAVSMDGYTF. The CDR3 DNA reads as TGTGCCAGCAGTGAAGAGGCGGTGTCCATGGATGGCTACACCTTC.

Here the CDR3 reads CASRAQGFSGNQPQHF. CDR3 coding DNA: TGTGCCAGCAGGGCACAGGGGTTTTCGGGCAATCAGCCCCAGCATTTT. The chain links TRBV6-1 to TRBJ1-5; 7 nucleotides align to TRBD1. The germline V gene encodes CDR1 MNHNS and CDR2 SASEGT. CDR3 length: 16 amino acids. The junction had 10 bases not matched to a gene; V was cut back by 6 bases and J by 2 bases.

The rearrangement uses TRBV13 and TRBJ2-7, with 9 bases lining up with TRBD2. CDR1 and CDR2 (germline): PRHDT, FYEKMQ (reference sequence). The CDR3 length is 14 residues. Unmatched junction bases numbered 4, after V lost 5 bases and J lost 2 bases. Here the CDR3 DNA reads TGTGCCAGCAGCCGAGCGGGAGGTCCCTACGAGCAGTACTTC. It is translated as CASSRAGGPYEQYF.